This TCR beta chain was captured by sequencing in a study of T cell repertoires in aging, cancer and after chemotherapy (dated by TCRdb to the late 2010s). In terms of the full investigation: Donors spanned six age groups from 30 or younger to 70 or older, with at least three individuals per group. In total, the full dataset held millions of TCR reads. Alongside some 96 healthy donors serving as a reference group, the cohort included 200 to 250 cancer patients, of whom about 93 had hematological cancers and fewer than 130 had solid cancers. Healthy donor control TCR repertoires were recorded over several months to years and showed clear clonal overlap across re-sampling. Peripheral blood TCR beta repertoires from healthy donors and cancer patients were profiled to examine immunoaging and T cell reconstitution after chemotherapy.

Rearranged TRB sequences spanning V, D and J segments were amplified in a multiplex touch-down PCR with a mixed TRB-A/B primer pool. Illumina adapters and sample indices were attached to the amplicons in two consecutive PCR reactions using Phusion HS II polymerase. Amplicons were gel-purified with the NucleoSpin Gel and PCR Clean-up kit, then checked with Qubit and an Agilent 2100 Bioanalyzer. Sequencing of libraries was carried out on an Illumina MiSeq in 600-cycle, single-indexed, paired-end runs. As for the original processing: MiXCR versions 2.12 and 3.0.5 were used to process TRB sequences. Each unique CDR3 nucleotide sequence was treated as one clone, and only productive sequences with two or more reads were kept. Repertoire metrics included Shannon diversity, evenness, clonality (one minus evenness), and alpha-parameterized diversity profiles from alpha 0 to 5. The IGoR algorithm was used to compute generation probabilities of clones in paired pre- and post-chemotherapy samples. TCRdb ran its own pipeline on the public reads, namely fastp trimming at Q25 and MiXCR clone calling, and kept in-frame beta chains. Merged by CDR3 protein, the rows form single entries marked with the most common genes and DNA. These V and J calls derive from TCRdb rather than the authors' analysis. The sample records fewer than 11,000 distinct CDR3 sequences, about 25% of which are singletons. 1% to 1.5% of the sample goes to the ten largest clones.

Overall study outcomes, separate from this receptor: An increase in median generation probability over the chemotherapy interval was observed in both cancer cohorts, suggesting that the repertoire was reconstituted through rebound thymic output. In healthy donors, the decline in TCR diversity with age was mainly explained by loss of richness, whereas in cancer patients loss of evenness was also found to contribute. Untreated patients with hematological or solid cancers showed significantly lower blood TCR diversity and higher clonality than age-matched healthy donors. According to the authors, the repertoire data do not allow conclusions to be drawn about immunological memory after chemotherapy.

Comments on this clonotype: Its antigen is currently not known. Base qualities are not at hand, and no much larger clone is one base apart.

The CDR3 goes from the cysteine to the phenylalanine over 14 residues. Solely the CDR3 DNA is kept, with 42 bases framed from the first base. The germline V gene (reference sequence) yields SGHNT for CDR1 and YYREEE for CDR2. V sheds 2 bases and J sheds 4 bases, leaving 13 bases between their ends. TCR beta rearrangements were amplified from genomic DNA extracted from peripheral blood rather than from sorted cells or RNA. Sequencing used blood. Rearrangement joined TRBV5-4 to TRBJ2-7, with TRBD2 tentatively as D gene (7 bases match). The TCR originated in a human donor in good health. The CDR3: CASSFVGGRYEQYF. The bases are TGTGCCAGCAGCTTCGTGGGGGGGCGGTACGAGCAGTACTTC.